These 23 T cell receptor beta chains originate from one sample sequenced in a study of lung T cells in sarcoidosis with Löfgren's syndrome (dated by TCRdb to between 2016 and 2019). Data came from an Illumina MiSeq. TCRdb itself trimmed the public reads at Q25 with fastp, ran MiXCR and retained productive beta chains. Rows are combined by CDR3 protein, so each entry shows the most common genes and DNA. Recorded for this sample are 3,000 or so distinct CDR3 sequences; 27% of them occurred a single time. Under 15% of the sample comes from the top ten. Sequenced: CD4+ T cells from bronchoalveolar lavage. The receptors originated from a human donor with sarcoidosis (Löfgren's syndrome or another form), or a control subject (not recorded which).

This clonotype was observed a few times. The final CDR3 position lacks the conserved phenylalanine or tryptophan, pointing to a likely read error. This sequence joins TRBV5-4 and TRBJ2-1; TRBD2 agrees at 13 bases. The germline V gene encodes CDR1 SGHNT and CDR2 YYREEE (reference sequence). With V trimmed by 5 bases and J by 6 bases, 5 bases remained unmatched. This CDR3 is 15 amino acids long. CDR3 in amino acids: CASSLRLAGGNEQFL. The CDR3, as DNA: TGTGCCAGCAGTTTGAGACTAGCGGGGGGCAATGAGCAGTTCCTC.

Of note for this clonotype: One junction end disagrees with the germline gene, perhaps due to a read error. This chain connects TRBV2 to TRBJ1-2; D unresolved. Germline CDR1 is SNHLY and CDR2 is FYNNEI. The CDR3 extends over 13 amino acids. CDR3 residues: CASSMQDRRSYAF. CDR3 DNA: TGTGCCAGCAGTATGCAGGATCGTCGGAGCTACGCCTTC.

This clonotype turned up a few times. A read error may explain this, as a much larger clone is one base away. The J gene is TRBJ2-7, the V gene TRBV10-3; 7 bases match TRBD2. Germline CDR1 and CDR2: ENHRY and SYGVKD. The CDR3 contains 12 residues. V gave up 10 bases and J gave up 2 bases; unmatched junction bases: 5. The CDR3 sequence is CATGGFTYEQYF. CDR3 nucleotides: TGTGCCACCGGGGGGTTCACCTACGAGCAGTACTTC.

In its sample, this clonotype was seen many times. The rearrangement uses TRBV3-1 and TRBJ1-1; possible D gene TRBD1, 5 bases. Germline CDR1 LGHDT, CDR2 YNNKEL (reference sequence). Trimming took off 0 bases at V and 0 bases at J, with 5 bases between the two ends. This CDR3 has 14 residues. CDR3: CASSQEGVNTEAFF. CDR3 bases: TGTGCCAGCAGCCAAGAGGGGGTGAACACTGAAGCTTTCTTT. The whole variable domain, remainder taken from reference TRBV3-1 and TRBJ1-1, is DTAVSQTPKYLVTQMGNDKSIKCEQNLGHDTMYWYKQDSKKFLKIMFSYNNKELIINETVPNRFSPKSPDKAHLNLHINSLELGDSAVYFCASSQEGVNTEAFFGQGTRLTVV.

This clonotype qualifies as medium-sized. CDR3 in DNA: TGTGCCAGCAGTTTATTGACAGATACGCAGTATTTT. Translation: CASSLLTDTQYF. The chain couples TRBV28 to TRBJ2-3, with D unresolved. Trimming left V 1 base short and J 3 bases short, with 2 bases between. The CDR3 spans 12 residues. The V gene's germline CDR1 is MDHEN and CDR2 SYDVKM. The full variable domain, in which reference TRBV28 and TRBJ2-3 provide the parts outside the CDR3, is DVKVTQSSRYLVKRTGEKVFLECVQDMDHENMFWYRQDPGLGLRLIYFSYDVKMKEKGDIPEGYSVSREKKERFSLILESASTNQTSMYLCASSLLTDTQYFGPGTRLTVL.

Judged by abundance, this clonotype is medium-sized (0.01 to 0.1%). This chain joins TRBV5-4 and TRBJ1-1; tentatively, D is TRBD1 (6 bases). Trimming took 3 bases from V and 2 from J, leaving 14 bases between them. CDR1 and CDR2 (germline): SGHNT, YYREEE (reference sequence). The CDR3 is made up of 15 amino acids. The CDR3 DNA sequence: TGTGCCAGCAGCTGGGGCACAGGGAAAAACACTGAAGCTTTCTTT. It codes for CASSWGTGKNTEAFF. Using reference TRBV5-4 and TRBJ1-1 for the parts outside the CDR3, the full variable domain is ETGVTQSPTHLIKTRGQQVTLRCSSQSGHNTVSWYQQALGQGPQFIFQYYREEENGRGNFPPRFSGLQFPNYSSELNVNALELDDSALYLCASSWGTGKNTEAFFGQGTRLTVV.

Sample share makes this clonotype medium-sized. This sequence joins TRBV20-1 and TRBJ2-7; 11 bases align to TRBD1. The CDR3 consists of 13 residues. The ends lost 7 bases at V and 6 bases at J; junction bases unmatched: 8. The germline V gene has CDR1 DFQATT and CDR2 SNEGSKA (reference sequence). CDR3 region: CSVPGQGVSEQYF. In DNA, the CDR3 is TGCAGTGTTCCGGGACAGGGGGTTTCCGAGCAGTACTTC.

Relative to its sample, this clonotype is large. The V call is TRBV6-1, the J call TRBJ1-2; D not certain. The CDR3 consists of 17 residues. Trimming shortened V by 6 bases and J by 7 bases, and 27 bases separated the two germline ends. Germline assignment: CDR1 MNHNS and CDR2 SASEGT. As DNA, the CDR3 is TGTGCCAGCAGCCTCACGATCCGCAATCGGCATCTTCCTGGCTACACCTTC. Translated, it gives CASSLTIRNRHLPGYTF.

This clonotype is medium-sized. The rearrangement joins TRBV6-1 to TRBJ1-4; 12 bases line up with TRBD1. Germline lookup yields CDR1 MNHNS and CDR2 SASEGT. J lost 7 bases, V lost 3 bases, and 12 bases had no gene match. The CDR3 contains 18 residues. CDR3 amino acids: CASSDLRDRGREGEKLFF. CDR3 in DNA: TGTGCCAGCAGTGATCTCCGGGACAGGGGGCGAGAAGGTGAAAAACTGTTTTTT.

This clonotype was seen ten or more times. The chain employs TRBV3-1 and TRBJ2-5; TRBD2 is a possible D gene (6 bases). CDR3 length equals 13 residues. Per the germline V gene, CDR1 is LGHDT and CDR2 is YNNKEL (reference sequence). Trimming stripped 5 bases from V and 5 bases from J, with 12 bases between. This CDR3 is CASSKGLWETQYF. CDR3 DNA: TGTGCCAGCAGCAAGGGACTTTGGGAGACCCAGTACTTC.

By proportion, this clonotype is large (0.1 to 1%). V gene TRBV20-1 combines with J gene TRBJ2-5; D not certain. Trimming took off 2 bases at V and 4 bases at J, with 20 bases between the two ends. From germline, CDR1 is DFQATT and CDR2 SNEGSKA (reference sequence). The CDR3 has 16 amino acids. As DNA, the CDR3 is TGCAGTGCTAGAACACCCGGGTCCCTTCTGGGAGAGACCCAGTACTTC. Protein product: CSARTPGSLLGETQYF.

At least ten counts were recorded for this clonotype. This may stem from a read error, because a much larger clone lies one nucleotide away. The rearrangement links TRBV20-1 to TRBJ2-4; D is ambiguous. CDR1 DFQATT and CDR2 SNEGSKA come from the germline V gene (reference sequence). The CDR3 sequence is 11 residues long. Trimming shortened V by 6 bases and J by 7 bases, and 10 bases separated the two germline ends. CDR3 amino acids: CSAIPRNIQYF. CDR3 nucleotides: TGCAGTGCGATACCTAGGAACATTCAGTACTTC.

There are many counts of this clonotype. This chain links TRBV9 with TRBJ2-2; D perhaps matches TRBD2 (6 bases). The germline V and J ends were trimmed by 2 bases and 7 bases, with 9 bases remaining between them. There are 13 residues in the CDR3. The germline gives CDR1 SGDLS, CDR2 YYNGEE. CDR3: CASSVRESGELFF. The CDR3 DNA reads TGTGCCAGCAGCGTCCGGGAGAGCGGGGAGCTGTTTTTT.

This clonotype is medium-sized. The CDR3 reads CASSFNSGSTDTQYF. For the CDR3, the DNA is TGTGCCAGCAGCTTCAATTCGGGCTCCACAGATACGCAGTATTTT. This chain connects TRBV5-5 to TRBJ2-3, with D uncertain. Per the germline V gene, CDR1 is SGHKS and CDR2 is YYEKEE (reference sequence). Trimming left V 2 bases short and J 2 bases short, with 12 bases between. The CDR3 totals 15 residues.

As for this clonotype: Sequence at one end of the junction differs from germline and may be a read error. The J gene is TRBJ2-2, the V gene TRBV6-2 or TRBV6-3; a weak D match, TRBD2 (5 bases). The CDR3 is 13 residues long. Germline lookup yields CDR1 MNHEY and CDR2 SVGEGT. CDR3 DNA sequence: TGTGCTAGCAGTTACGCTGAGGGAAAGAAGCTGCTTTTT. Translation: CASSYAEGKKLLF.

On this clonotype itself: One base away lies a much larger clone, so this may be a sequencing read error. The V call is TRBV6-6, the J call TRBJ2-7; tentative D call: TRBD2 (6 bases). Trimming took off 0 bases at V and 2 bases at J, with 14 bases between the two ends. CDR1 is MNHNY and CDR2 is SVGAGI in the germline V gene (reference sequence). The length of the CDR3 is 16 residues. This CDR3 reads CASSYSTGTLAYEQYF. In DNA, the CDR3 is TGTGCCAGCAGTTACTCCACCGGGACTCTTGCCTACGAGCAGTACTTC.

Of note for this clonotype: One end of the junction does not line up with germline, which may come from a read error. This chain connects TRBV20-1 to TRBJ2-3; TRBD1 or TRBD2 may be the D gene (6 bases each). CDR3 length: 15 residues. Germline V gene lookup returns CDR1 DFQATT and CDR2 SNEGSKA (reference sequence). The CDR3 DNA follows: TGCGGTGCTAGATCGCTAGCCGGGGGCCGAGATACGCAGTATTTT. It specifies CGARSLAGGRDTQYF.

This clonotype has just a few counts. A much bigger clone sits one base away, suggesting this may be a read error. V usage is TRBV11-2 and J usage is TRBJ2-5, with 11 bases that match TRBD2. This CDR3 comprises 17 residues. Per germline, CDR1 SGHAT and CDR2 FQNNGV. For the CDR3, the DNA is TGTGCCAGCTCCAAAGGAGGGACTAGCGGAACCCAAGGGACCCAGTACTTC. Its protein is CASSKGGTSGTQGTQYF.

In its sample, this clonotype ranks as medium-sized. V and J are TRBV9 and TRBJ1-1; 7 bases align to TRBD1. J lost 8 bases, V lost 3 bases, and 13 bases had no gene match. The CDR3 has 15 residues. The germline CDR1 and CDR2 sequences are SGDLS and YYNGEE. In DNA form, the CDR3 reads TGTGCCAGCAGCGCAACTCAACAGGGGCCGGGGGAAGCTTTCTTT. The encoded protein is CASSATQQGPGEAFF.

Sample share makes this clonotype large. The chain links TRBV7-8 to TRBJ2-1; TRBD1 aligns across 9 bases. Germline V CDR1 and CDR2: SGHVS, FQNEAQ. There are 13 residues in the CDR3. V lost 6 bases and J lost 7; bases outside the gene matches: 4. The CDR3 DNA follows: TGTGCCAGCAGTTCAGACAGGGGGAATGAGCAGTTCTTC. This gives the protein CASSSDRGNEQFF.

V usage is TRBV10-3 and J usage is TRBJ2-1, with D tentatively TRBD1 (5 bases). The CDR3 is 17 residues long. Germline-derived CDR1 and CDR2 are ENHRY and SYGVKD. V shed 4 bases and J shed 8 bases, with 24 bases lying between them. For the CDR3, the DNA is TGTGCCATCAGTGGGCGGCCTACAGGTTATACAGACCATGAGCAGTTCTTC. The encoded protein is CAISGRPTGYTDHEQFF.

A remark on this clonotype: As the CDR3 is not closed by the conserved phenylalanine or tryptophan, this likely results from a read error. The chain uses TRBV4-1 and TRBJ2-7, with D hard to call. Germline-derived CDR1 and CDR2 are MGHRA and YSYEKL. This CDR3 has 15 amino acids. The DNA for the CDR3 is TGCGCCAGCAGCCAAGGGCTACCGAGCTCCTGCGAGCAGTACTTG. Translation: CASSQGLPSSCEQYL.

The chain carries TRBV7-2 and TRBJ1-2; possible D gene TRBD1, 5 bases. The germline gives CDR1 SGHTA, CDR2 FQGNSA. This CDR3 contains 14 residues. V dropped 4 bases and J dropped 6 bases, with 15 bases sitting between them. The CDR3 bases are TGTGCCAGCAGCTCAGACGGGGGGGGGAATGGCTACACCTTC. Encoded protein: CASSSDGGGNGYTF.